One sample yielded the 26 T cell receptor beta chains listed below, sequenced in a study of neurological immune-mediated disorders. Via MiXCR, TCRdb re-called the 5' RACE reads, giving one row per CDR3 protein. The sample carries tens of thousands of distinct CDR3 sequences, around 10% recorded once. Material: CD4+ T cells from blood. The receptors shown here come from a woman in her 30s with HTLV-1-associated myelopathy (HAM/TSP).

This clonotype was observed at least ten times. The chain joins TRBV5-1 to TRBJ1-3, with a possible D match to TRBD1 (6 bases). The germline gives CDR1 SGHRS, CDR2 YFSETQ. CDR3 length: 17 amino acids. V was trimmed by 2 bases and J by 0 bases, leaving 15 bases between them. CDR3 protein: CASSFGPDRSSGNTIYF. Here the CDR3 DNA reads TGCGCCAGCAGCTTTGGCCCCGACAGGAGCTCTGGAAACACCATATATTTT.

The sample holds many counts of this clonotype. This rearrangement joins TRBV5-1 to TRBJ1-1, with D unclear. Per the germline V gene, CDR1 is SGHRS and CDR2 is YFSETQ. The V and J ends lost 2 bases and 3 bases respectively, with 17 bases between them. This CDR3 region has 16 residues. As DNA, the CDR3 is TGCGCCAGCAGCTTCTATCTAAGGGCGGTAGACACTGAAGCTTTCTTT. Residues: CASSFYLRAVDTEAFF.

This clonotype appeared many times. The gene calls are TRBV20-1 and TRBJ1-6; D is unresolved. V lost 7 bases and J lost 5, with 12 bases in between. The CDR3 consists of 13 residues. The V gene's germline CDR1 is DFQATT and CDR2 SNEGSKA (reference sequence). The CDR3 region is CSGGGGDNSPLHF. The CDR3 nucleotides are TGCAGTGGGGGTGGTGGGGATAATTCACCCCTCCACTTT.

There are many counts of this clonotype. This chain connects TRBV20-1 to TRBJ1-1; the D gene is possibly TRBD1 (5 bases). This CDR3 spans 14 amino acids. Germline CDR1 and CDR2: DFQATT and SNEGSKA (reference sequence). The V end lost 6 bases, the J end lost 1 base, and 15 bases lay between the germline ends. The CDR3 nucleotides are TGCAGTGCCCATAGGGGCGGAGGGAACACTGAAGCTTTCTTT. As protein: CSAHRGGGNTEAFF.

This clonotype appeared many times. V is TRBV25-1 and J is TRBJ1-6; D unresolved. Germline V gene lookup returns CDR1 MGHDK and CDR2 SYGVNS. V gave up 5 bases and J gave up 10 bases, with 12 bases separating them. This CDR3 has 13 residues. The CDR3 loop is CASSRAVSSPLHF. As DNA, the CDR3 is TGTGCCAGCAGTAGGGCAGTTTCATCACCCCTCCACTTT.

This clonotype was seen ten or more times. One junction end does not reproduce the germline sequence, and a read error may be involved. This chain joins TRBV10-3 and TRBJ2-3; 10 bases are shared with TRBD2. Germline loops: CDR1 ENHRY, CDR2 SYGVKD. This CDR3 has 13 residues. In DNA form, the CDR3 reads TGTGCCATCAGTGAGTCCGGACTAGCGGTTAATCCTTGG. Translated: CAISESGLAVNPW.

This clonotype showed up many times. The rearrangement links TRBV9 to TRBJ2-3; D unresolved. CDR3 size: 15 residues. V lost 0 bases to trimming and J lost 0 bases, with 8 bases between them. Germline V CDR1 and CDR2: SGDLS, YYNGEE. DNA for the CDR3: TGTGCCAGCAGCGTAGCTTGGAGTAGCACAGATACGCAGTATTTT. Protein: CASSVAWSSTDTQYF.

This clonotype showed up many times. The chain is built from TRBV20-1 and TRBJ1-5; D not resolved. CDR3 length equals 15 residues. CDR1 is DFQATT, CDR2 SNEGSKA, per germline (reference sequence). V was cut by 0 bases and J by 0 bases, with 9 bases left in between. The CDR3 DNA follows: TGCAGTGCTAGAGAGGGCCAGCATAGCAATCAGCCCCAGCATTTT. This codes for CSAREGQHSNQPQHF.

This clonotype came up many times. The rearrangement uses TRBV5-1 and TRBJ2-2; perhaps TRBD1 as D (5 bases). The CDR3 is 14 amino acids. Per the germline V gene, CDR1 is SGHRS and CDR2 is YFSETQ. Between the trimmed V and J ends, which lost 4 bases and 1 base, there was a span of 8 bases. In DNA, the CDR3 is TGCGCCAGCAGCCACGGACAGAACACCGGGGAGCTGTTTTTT. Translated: CASSHGQNTGELFF.

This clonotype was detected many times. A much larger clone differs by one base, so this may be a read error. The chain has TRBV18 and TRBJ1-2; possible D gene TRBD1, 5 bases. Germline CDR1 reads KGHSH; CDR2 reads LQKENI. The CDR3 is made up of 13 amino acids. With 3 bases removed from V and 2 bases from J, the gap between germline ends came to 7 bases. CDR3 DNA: TGTGCCAGCTCACCGACAGAAAACTATGGCTACACCTTC. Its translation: CASSPTENYGYTF.

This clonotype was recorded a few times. CDR3 region: CAWSMGAKYTEAFF. The CDR3, as DNA: TGTGCCTGGAGTATGGGGGCGAAGTACACTGAAGCTTTCTTT. The chain recombines TRBV30 with TRBJ1-1; weak D call: TRBD1 (6 bases). Germline values: CDR1 GTSNPN, CDR2 SVGIG (reference sequence). V lost 2 bases and J 3 bases, leaving 13 bases between the germline ends. The CDR3 extends over 14 amino acids.

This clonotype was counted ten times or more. DNA for the CDR3: TGTGCCAGCAGGGAACAGGGATTCTACGAGCAGTACTTC. Encoded protein: CASREQGFYEQYF. The chain combines TRBV12-3 or TRBV12-4 with TRBJ2-7; D perhaps matches TRBD1 (6 bases). CDR3 size: 13 residues. V was pared by 6 bases and J by 3 bases, with 12 bases between.

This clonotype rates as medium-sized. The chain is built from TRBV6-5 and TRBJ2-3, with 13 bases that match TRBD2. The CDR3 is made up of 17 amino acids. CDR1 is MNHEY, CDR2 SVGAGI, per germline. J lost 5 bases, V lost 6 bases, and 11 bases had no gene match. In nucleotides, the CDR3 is TGTGCCAGCAGCCGTCGCGGGACTAGCGGGGTTCTAGATACGCAGTATTTT. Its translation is CASSRRGTSGVLDTQYF.

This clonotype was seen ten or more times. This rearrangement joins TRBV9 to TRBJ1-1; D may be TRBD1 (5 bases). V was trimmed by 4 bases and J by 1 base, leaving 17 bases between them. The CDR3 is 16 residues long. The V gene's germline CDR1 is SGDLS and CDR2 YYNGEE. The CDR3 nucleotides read TGTGCCAGCAGCCCCTACTATGGGGACGGGAACACTGAAGCTTTCTTT. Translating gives CASSPYYGDGNTEAFF. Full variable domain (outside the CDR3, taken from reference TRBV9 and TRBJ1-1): DSGVTQTPKHLITATGQRVTLRCSPRSGDLSVYWYQQSLDQGLQFLIQYYNGEERAKGNILERFSAQQFPDLHSELNLSSLELGDSALYFCASSPYYGDGNTEAFFGQGTRLTVV.

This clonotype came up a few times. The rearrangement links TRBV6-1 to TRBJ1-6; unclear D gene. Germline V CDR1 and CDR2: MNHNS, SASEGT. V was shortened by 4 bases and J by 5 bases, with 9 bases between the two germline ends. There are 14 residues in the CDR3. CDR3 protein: CASSAWANNSPLHF. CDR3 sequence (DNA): TGTGCCAGCAGTGCGTGGGCCAATAATTCACCCCTCCACTTT.

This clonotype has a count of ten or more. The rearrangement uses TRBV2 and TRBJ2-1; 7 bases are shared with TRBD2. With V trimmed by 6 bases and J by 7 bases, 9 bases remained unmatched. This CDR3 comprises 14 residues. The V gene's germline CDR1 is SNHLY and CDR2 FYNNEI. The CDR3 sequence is CASSPRRGRNEQFF. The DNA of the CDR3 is TGTGCCAGCAGCCCCCGGCGGGGGAGAAATGAGCAGTTCTTC.

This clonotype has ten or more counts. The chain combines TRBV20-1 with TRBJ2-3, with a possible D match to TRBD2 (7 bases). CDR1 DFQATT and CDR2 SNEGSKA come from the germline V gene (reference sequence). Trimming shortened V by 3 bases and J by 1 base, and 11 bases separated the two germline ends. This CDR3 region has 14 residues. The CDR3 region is CSARIGGRTDTQYF. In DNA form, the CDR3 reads TGCAGTGCTAGGATCGGGGGGCGCACAGATACGCAGTATTTT.

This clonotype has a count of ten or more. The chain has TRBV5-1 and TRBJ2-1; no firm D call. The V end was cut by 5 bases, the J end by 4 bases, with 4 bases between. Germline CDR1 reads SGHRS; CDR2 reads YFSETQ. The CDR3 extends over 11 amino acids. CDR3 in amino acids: CASSYYNEQFF. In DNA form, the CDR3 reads TGCGCCAGCAGTTATTACAATGAGCAGTTCTTC.

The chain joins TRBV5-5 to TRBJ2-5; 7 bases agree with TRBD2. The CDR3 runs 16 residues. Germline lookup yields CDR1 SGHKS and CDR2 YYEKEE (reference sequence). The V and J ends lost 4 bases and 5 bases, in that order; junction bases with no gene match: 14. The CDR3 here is CASSGGSGIRGETQYF. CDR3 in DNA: TGTGCCAGCAGCGGGGGGAGCGGGATCCGCGGTGAGACCCAGTACTTC.

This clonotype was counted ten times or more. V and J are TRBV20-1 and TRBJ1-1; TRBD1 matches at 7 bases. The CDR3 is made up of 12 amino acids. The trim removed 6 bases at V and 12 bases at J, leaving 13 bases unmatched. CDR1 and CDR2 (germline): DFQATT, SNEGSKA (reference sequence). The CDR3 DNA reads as TGCAGTGCGCACGACAGGGAGTCGAAAACTTTCTTT. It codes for CSAHDRESKTFF.

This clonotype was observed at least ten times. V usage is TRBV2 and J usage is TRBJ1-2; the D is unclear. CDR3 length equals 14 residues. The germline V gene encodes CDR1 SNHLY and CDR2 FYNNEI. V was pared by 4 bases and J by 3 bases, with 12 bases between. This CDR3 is CASSAAGRDYGYTF. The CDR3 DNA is TGTGCCAGCAGTGCGGCCGGGAGGGACTATGGCTACACCTTC.

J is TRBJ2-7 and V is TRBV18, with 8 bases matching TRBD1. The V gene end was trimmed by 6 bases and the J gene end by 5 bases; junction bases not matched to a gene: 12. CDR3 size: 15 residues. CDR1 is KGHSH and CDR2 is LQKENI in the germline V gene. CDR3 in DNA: TGTGCCAGCTCTCCAGGACAGGGAAGGGGCGACGAGCAGTACTTC. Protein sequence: CASSPGQGRGDEQYF.

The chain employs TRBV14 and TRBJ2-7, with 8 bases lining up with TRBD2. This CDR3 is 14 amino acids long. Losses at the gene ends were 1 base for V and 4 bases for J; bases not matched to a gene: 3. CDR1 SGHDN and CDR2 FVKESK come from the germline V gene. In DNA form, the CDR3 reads TGTGCCAGCAGCCAAGGCGCTAGCGGGTACGAGCAGTACTTC. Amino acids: CASSQGASGYEQYF.

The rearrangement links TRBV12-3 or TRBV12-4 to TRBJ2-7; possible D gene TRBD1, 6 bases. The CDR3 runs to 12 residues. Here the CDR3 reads CASTLQGYDQYV. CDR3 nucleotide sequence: TGTGCCAGCACTTTACAGGGCTACGACCAGTACGTC.

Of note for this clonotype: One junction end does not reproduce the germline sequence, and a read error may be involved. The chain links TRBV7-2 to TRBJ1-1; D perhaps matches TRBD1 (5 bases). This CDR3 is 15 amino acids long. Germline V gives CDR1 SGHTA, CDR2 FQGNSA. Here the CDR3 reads CASSLSEGLNTEALF. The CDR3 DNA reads TGTGCCAGCAGCTTATCGGAGGGGCTTAACACTGAAGCTTTATTT.

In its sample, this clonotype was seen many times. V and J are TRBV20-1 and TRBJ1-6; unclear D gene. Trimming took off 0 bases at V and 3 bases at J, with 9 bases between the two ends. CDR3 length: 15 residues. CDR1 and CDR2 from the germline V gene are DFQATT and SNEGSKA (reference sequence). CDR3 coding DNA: TGCAGTGCTAGAGATTCCCAGGTCTATAATTCACCCCTCCACTTT. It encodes CSARDSQVYNSPLHF.